Each of the 12 T cell receptor beta chains below was sequenced from the same sample in a study of blood T cell repertoires in COVID-19. The data were produced by immunoSEQ multiplex PCR, yet TCRdb's version contains in-frame clones alone and is incomplete. This sample carries 200,000 to 300,000 clones, 88% of them seen once, and the ten largest clones take 1% to 1.5%. The sequenced sample consisted of PBMCs or T cells enriched from blood (not recorded which). Every receptor here comes from a woman aged 40 to 50 with acute COVID-19.

The V and J genes are TRBV11-3 and TRBJ1-3; D might be TRBD1 (5 bases). The V gene's germline CDR1 is SGHNT and CDR2 YENEEA. This CDR3 is built from 17 residues. Trimming shortened V by 2 bases and J by 0 bases, and 14 bases separated the two germline ends. The CDR3 DNA reads as TGTGCCAGCAGCTTAAGTGGGGGAGGATACTCTGGAAACACCATATATTTT. This encodes CASSLSGGGYSGNTIYF.

The chain is built from TRBV18 and TRBJ1-1; no firm D call. The CDR3 has 15 residues. Germline CDR1 and CDR2: KGHSH and LQKENI. V shed 3 bases and J shed 1 base, with 12 bases lying between them. The CDR3 sequence: CASSPTPGPNTEAFF. In nucleotides, the CDR3 is TGTGCCAGCTCACCGACTCCCGGTCCGAACACTGAAGCTTTCTTT.

This CDR3 is CASSFQGYSGNTIYF. The CDR3 nucleotides read TGTGCCAGCAGCTTTCAGGGTTACTCTGGAAACACCATATATTTT. This sequence joins TRBV11-2 and TRBJ1-3; D perhaps matches TRBD1 (5 bases). The CDR3 consists of 15 residues. The V gene lost 3 bases and the J gene lost 0 bases, with 9 bases spanning the gap. Germline lookup yields CDR1 SGHAT and CDR2 FQNNGV.

V gene TRBV6-4 combines with J gene TRBJ2-7, with 9 positions matching TRBD2. After removal of 4 bases from V and 8 bases from J, the junction contained 12 bases not matched to a gene. Germline-derived CDR1 and CDR2 are MRHNA and SNTAGT. CDR3 length: 15 amino acids. The CDR3 nucleotides read TGTGCCAGCAGTGCTGGTAGCGGGAGCCCCGGGAAGCAGTACTTC. Translating it yields CASSAGSGSPGKQYF.

The chain combines TRBV12-3 or TRBV12-4 with TRBJ1-2, with 7 bases matching TRBD1. The CDR3 loop spans 12 amino acids. V was pared by 3 bases and J by 7 bases, with 2 bases of the junction left unmatched. The CDR3 DNA reads as TGTGCCAGCAGTTTTGCAGGGGGTGGCTACACCTTC. Its protein product is CASSFAGGGYTF.

The chain combines TRBV28 with TRBJ1-4; D possibly corresponds to TRBD1 (6 bases). Germline-derived CDR1 and CDR2 are MDHEN and SYDVKM. V was shortened by 5 bases and J by 4 bases, with 17 bases between the two germline ends. CDR3 length equals 16 residues. CDR3 protein: CASSPVTGLGNEKLFF. Here the CDR3 DNA reads TGTGCCAGCAGTCCCGTCACAGGGCTCGGTAATGAAAAACTGTTTTTT.

V gene TRBV9 combines with J gene TRBJ2-1, with D possibly being TRBD2 (5 bases). In germline, CDR1 is SGDLS, CDR2 YYNGEE. CDR3 size: 14 residues. With 3 bases removed from V and 7 bases from J, the gap between germline ends came to 14 bases. This chain's CDR3 is CASSAGSPINEQFF. DNA for the CDR3: TGTGCCAGCAGCGCGGGATCCCCGATAAATGAGCAGTTCTTC. The entire variable domain, with the rest obtained from reference TRBV9 and TRBJ2-1, is as follows: DSGVTQTPKHLITATGQRVTLRCSPRSGDLSVYWYQQSLDQGLQFLIQYYNGEERAKGNILERFSAQQFPDLHSELNLSSLELGDSALYFCASSAGSPINEQFFGPGTRLTVL.

The rearrangement links TRBV7-8 to TRBJ2-1; 10 bases are a match to TRBD1. With V trimmed by 4 bases and J by 3 bases, 12 bases remained unmatched. From germline, CDR1 is SGHVS and CDR2 FQNEAQ. This CDR3 has 18 residues. The CDR3 sequence is CASSSRDRGMASYNEQFF. The CDR3 DNA is TGTGCCAGCAGCTCCCGGGACAGGGGTATGGCTAGCTACAATGAGCAGTTCTTC.

The V gene is TRBV19, the J gene TRBJ1-2; D not certain. The germline CDR1 and CDR2 sequences are LNHDA and SQIVND (reference sequence). CDR3 length: 13 amino acids. Trimming shortened V by 9 bases and J by 4 bases, and 15 bases separated the two germline ends. The CDR3, as DNA: TGTGCCAGCAGGAATGACGGTATCTATGGCTACACCTTC. Translation: CASRNDGIYGYTF. Variable domain in full (rest from reference TRBV19 and TRBJ1-2): DGGITQSPKYLFRKEGQNVTLSCEQNLNHDAMYWYRQDPGQGLRLIYYSQIVNDFQKGDIAEGYSVSREKKESFPLTVTSAQKNPTAFYLCASRNDGIYGYTFGSGTRLTVV.

The chain links TRBV9 to TRBJ1-4; 7 bases align to TRBD1. The germline gives CDR1 SGDLS, CDR2 YYNGEE. Unmatched junction bases numbered 9, after V lost 0 bases and J lost 7 bases. The CDR3 is 16 amino acids. In nucleotides, the CDR3 is TGTGCCAGCAGCGTAGTCGGAGGGGGCGCGGCTGAAAAACTGTTTTTT. It yields the protein CASSVVGGGAAEKLFF.

The V gene is TRBV27, the J gene TRBJ1-1; TRBD1 might be the D (5 bases). This CDR3 is 15 amino acids long. Per the germline V gene, CDR1 is MNHEY and CDR2 is SMNVEV (reference sequence). V was clipped by 7 bases and J by 1 base, with 16 bases between them. The DNA of the CDR3 is TGTGCCAGCATTCCCGTTTCTGGGGCGAACACTGAAGCTTTCTTT. This sequence encodes CASIPVSGANTEAFF.

The J gene is TRBJ2-1, the V gene TRBV6-5, with D uncertain. The germline V gene encodes CDR1 MNHEY and CDR2 SVGAGI. Trimming cost V 2 bases and J 3 bases, with 5 bases left between them. This CDR3 is 13 amino acids long. CDR3 nucleotide sequence: TGTGCCAGCAGTTACAGCATCTACAATGAGCAGTTCTTC. It is translated as CASSYSIYNEQFF.